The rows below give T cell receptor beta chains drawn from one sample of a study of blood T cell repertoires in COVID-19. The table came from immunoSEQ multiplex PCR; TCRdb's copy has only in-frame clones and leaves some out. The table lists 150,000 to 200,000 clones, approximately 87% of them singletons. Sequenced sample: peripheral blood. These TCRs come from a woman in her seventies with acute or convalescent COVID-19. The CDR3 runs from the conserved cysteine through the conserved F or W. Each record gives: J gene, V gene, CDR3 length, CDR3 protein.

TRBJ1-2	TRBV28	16	CASSVSPGGLIYGYTF
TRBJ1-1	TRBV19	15	CASSILQRSNTEAFF
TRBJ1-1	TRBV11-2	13	CASSADRGTEAFF
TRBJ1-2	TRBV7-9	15	CASDSGTGVRYGYTF
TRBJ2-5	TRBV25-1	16	CASSERRGLRRETQYF
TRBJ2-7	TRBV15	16	CATSRETGTSGYEQYF
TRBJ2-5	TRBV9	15	CASTTGTEVQETQYF
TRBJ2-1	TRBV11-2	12	CASSTQGGEQFF
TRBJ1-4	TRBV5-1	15	CASSLTVATNEKLFF
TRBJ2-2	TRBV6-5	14	CASRGTGGGGELFF
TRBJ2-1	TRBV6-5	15	CASSSTGGEHNEQFF
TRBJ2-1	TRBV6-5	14	CASSYGTSGNEQFF
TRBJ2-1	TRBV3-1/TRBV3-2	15	CASSQGQGRDNEQFF
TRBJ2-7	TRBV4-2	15	CASSQARESLHEQYF
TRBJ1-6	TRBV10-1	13	CASSDYGNSPLHF
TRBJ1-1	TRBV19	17	CASSIGQGAGRDTEAFF
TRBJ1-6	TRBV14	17	CASSHGQGWLMWSPLHF
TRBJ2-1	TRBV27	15	CASSWTGPTTVEQFF
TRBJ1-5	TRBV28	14	CASSYGGRNQPQHF
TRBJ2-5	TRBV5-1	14	CASRAGQGSETQYF
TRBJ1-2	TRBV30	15	CAFQARDRGSYGYTF
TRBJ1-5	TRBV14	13	CSGAGTSNQPQHF
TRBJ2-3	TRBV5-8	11	CASAATDTQYF
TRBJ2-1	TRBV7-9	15	CASSKDRSSYNEQFF
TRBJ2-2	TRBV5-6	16	CASSLGRGADTGELFF
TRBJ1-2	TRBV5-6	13	CASSLAGAGDYTF
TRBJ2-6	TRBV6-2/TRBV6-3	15	CASSYSSSGANVLTF
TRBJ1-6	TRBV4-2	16	CASSQDGTGVTSPLHF
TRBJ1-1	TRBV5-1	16	CASSLGWGRGATEAFF
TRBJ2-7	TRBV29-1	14	CSVEDHDRPYEQYF
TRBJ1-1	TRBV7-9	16	CASSLTGAPMNTEAFF
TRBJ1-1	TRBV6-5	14	CASNMGQGQTEAFF
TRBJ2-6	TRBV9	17	CASTGDRGRPGANVLTF
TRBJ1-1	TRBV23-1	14	CASPDSSKYTEAFF
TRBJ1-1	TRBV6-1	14	CASLRDRGGTEAFF
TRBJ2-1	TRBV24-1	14	CATSEDRQYNEQFF
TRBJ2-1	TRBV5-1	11	CASSQNAEQFF
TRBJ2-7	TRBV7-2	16	CASSEPGLALPYEQYF
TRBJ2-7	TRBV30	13	CAWSADMNYEQYF
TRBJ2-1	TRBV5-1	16	CASSLAGDSSYNEQFF
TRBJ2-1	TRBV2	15	CASSGTRGSNNEQFF
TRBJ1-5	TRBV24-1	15	CATSDPRTGNQPQHF
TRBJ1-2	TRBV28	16	CASTELGQGATAGYTF
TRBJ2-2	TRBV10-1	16	CASSGSGDRGSGELFF
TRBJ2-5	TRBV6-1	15	CASSEARQGSETQYF
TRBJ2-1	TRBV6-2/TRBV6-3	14	CASSYLDRNNEQFF
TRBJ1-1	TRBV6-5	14	CASSYAGGYTEAFF
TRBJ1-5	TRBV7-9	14	CASSLGTDYQPQHF
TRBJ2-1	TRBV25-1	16	CASSVGWLAGGNEQFF
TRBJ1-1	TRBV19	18	CASRTGQSRPGMNTEAFF
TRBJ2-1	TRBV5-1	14	CASSLGQGAGEQFF
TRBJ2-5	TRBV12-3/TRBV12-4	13	CASTLDWQETQYF
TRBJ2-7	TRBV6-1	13	CASSEERTYEQYF
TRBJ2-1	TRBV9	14	CASSVTWGDNEQFF
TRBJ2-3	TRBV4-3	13	CASSQDSGGTQYF
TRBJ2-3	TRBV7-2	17	CASSLAPGTLRTDTQYF
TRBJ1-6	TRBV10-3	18	CAISDAGTGKGLDSPLHF
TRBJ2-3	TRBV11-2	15	CASSLASGGPVTQYF
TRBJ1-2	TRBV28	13	CASSLLLNYGYTF
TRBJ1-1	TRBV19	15	CASSTGTGEFTEAFF